This T cell receptor beta chain was recovered during a study of T cell repertoires in cytomegalovirus infection. Study-wide context: A matching HLA type, together with CMV infection, was signaled by public TCR beta signatures. The study, taken as a whole, reports: HLA-C-restricted CMV clonotypes gave the most frequent clonotype in two of eight donors.

V lost 3 bases to trimming and J lost 7 bases, with 16 bases between them. Germline CDR1 and CDR2: SGDLS and YYNGEE. This CDR3 has 15 amino acids. TCRdb re-derived calls from the reads in MiXCR, one entry per CDR3 protein. This sample carries about 890,000 distinct CDR3 sequences, roughly 31% of them seen once, and the ten largest clones take about an eighth. This clonotype was seen a handful of times. Its target is not known. The V gene is TRBV9, the J gene TRBJ1-4; a possible D gene is TRBD1 (5 bases). The source of this sequence is a human donor in good health (CMV status not recorded). Some clones in this sample may be carry-over from other donors' samples. The sample was cultured CD8+ T cells from PBMCs, taken from culture after CMV antigen stimulation. The CDR3 DNA reads as TGTGCCAGCAGCGCGCGACAGTTTCCTACTGAAAAACTGTTTTTT. Its translation is CASSARQFPTEKLFF.